This TCR beta chain was captured by sequencing in a study of T cell responses to AZD1222 COVID-19 vaccine. At the level of the study: Pooled in the analysis were second doses at about 4 or about 12 weeks. Findings and caveats of the study: Repertoire sampling was restricted to post-peak T cell response timepoints. Across the whole spike, CD4 TCRs peaked at regions 160-218 and 743-854.

To note about this clone: Antigen unknown.

Sequencing was performed with immunoSEQ multiplex PCR; in TCRdb, only in-frame clones are kept and a portion is missing. This table has approximately 180,000 clones, approximately 91% appearing once. Deletions cut 2 bases from V and 10 bases from J, with 21 bases between. This CDR3 is built from 15 residues. From germline, CDR1 is SGDLS and CDR2 YYNGEE. The chain is built from TRBV9 and TRBJ1-2, with D possibly matching TRBD1 (5 bases). This receptor was identified in an adult in good health. The sequencing here drew on peripheral blood, taken on day 0 of AZD1222 vaccination. The chain's CDR3 is CASSVATGGFAVYTF. CDR3 bases: TGTGCCAGCAGCGTGGCCACGGGGGGATTTGCGGTCTACACCTTC.